This TCR beta chain was retrieved from a study of regulatory T cells in long-lasting Graves disease. About the research overall: The study counted Graves' disease as persistent given over 5 years of antithyroid drugs and positive TSH receptor antibodies.

Whole-study findings and limits: It was peripheral blood alone, not thyroid tissue, that was studied. Among samples with persistent disease, TRBV28, TRBJ1-2 and TRBJ2-5 were favored.

V shed 6 bases and J shed 3 bases, with 10 bases lying between them. The germline V gene encodes CDR1 DFQATT and CDR2 SNEGSKA (reference sequence). This CDR3 is built from 12 residues. As to time point: persistent/refractory GD, antithyroid drugs over 5 years with positive TRAb. Construction of the TCR library relied on RNA isolated from PBMCs. Combining iRepertoire HTBI primers with Arm-PCR of CDR3 regions, the authors built TCR beta libraries. Under the authors' procedure: Samples jointly harbored about 63 TRBV and 14 to 15 TRBJ segments. Each CDR3 protein gets one entry after TCRdb re-called the multiplex PCR reads with MiXCR. These V and J calls rely on TCRdb rather than the paper's analysis. The sample records some 330,000 distinct CDR3 sequences, more than 20% being singletons. Notes on this clonotype: What it binds is not known.

The chain joins TRBV20-1 to TRBJ2-3; tentative D call: TRBD2 (6 bases). The sample was peripheral blood mononuclear cells (PBMCs), taken when the disease was refractory, from a patient treated with antithyroid drugs. This sequence was found in a woman aged 40 to 50 with Graves disease. The CDR3 DNA reads as TGCAGTGCACTAGCAGTTACAGATACGCAGTATTTT. Its translation: CSALAVTDTQYF.